Following are 28 T cell receptor beta chains from one sample sequenced in a study of cytomegalovirus exposure and HLA in healthy donors. PCR used 60 Vbeta primers and 13 Jbeta primers. Method: immunoSEQ multiplex PCR; TCRdb's copy keeps in-frame clones and lacks some. The table includes about 100,000 clones, around 79% detected once. The sequenced sample consisted of PBMCs. These TCRs come from a male donor in good health and CMV-seropositive.

The chain recombines TRBV7-9 with TRBJ2-1, with 9 bases matching TRBD1. Losses at the gene ends were 2 bases for V and 7 bases for J; bases not matched to a gene: 6. Germline V gene data show CDR1 as SEHNR and CDR2 as FQNEAQ (reference sequence). The CDR3 extends over 15 amino acids. This CDR3 is CASSLLEDRGNEQFF. DNA of the CDR3: TGTGCCAGCAGCTTACTCGAGGACAGGGGAAATGAGCAGTTCTTC.

The count of this clone is one. The rearrangement uses TRBV2 and TRBJ1-5, with 8 bases lining up with TRBD1. Unmatched junction bases numbered 9, after V lost 3 bases and J lost 5 bases. CDR3 length equals 16 residues. Germline CDR1 reads SNHLY; CDR2 reads FYNNEI. Here the CDR3 reads CASSERRGRFYQPQHF. Written as DNA, the CDR3 is TGTGCCAGCAGTGAGCGCAGGGGGCGATTCTATCAGCCCCAGCATTTT. Filled out from reference TRBV2 and TRBJ1-5, the complete variable domain reads EPEVTQTPSHQVTQMGQEVILRCVPISNHLYFYWYRQILGQKVEFLVSFYNNEISEKSEIFDDQFSVERPDGSNFTLKIRSTKLEDSAMYFCASSERRGRFYQPQHFGDGTRLSIL.

V usage is TRBV5-4 and J usage is TRBJ2-1; 8 bases align to TRBD2. Germline CDR1 and CDR2: SGHNT and YYREEE (reference sequence). J gave up 0 bases and V 3 bases, and 8 bases lay outside the gene matches. This CDR3 is 17 amino acids long. In nucleotides, the CDR3 is TGTGCCAGCAGCTCCGGTGGGGCGGGGGGCTCCTACAATGAGCAGTTCTTC. It translates to CASSSGGAGGSYNEQFF.

J is TRBJ2-5 and V is TRBV4-3, with D maybe TRBD1 (6 bases). CDR3 length: 17 residues. Trimming shortened V by 0 bases and J by 2 bases, and 16 bases separated the two germline ends. The V gene's germline CDR1 is LGHNA and CDR2 YSLEER. The CDR3 DNA sequence: TGCGCCAGCAGCCAAGACCTCCTAGGGGGACCACAAGAGACCCAGTACTTC. It codes for CASSQDLLGGPQETQYF.

In this sample, this clone turned up a few times. This chain uses TRBV7-8 with TRBJ2-1, with D perhaps matching TRBD2 (5 bases). Germline V gene sequence: CDR1 SGHVS, CDR2 FQNEAQ. The V gene lost 2 bases and the J gene lost 2 bases, with 7 bases spanning the gap. CDR3 length: 14 amino acids. The CDR3 loop is CASSLWRAYNEQFF. CDR3 nucleotide sequence: TGTGCCAGCAGCTTATGGCGGGCCTACAATGAGCAGTTCTTC.

This clone is a singleton in its sample. The chain has TRBV6-5 and TRBJ1-5, with 7 bases lining up with TRBD1. The CDR3 covers 16 residues. The junction had 8 bases not matched to a gene; V was cut back by 4 bases and J by 2 bases. Per germline, CDR1 MNHEY and CDR2 SVGAGI. This chain's CDR3 is CASSFLGQVGNQPQHF. As DNA, the CDR3 is TGTGCCAGCAGTTTCCTTGGACAGGTAGGCAATCAGCCCCAGCATTTT.

The J gene is TRBJ2-2, the V gene TRBV9, with unresolved D. Trimming took 0 bases from V and 5 from J, leaving 11 bases between them. CDR3 size: 15 residues. Germline loops: CDR1 SGDLS, CDR2 YYNGEE. Here the CDR3 reads CASSVGSWRTGELFF. In nucleotides, the CDR3 is TGTGCCAGCAGCGTAGGGTCTTGGCGGACCGGGGAGCTGTTTTTT.

The chain recombines TRBV5-1 with TRBJ1-2, with D maybe TRBD1 (5 bases). V lost 1 base, J lost 3 bases, and 10 bases lay in between. Per the germline V gene, CDR1 is SGHRS and CDR2 is YFSETQ. This CDR3 spans 14 amino acids. CDR3 coding DNA: TGCGCCAGCAGCTTGACAGCGGGGGACTATGGCTACACCTTC. Translating it yields CASSLTAGDYGYTF.

The table lists this clone with a count of one. The chain recombines TRBV5-4 with TRBJ1-6, with D perhaps TRBD1 (5 bases). Trimming took 4 bases from V and 10 from J, leaving 18 bases between them. This CDR3 has 15 residues. Germline-derived CDR1 and CDR2 are SGHNT and YYREEE (reference sequence). CDR3 loop: CASSPASGLGSPLHF. Written as DNA, the CDR3 is TGTGCCAGCAGCCCTGCCTCAGGGTTGGGCTCACCCCTCCACTTT.

The rearrangement joins TRBV11-1 to TRBJ2-1; 11 bases map to TRBD2. The CDR3 runs 15 residues. J lost 5 bases, V lost 5 bases, and 5 bases had no gene match. Germline V gene lookup returns CDR1 SGHAT and CDR2 FQDESV (reference sequence). The CDR3 sequence is CASSGRLAGNNEQFF. The CDR3 nucleotides read TGTGCCAGCAGCGGAAGACTAGCGGGGAACAATGAGCAGTTCTTC.

The sample holds many counts of this clone. This chain connects TRBV10-3 to TRBJ1-1, with D possibly matching TRBD1 (5 bases). V lost 4 bases to trimming and J lost 6 bases, with 9 bases between them. Germline CDR1 is ENHRY and CDR2 is SYGVKD. The CDR3 runs 12 residues. The DNA of the CDR3 is TGTGCCATCAGTGGGCAGGGCCCTGAAGCTTTCTTT. It encodes CAISGQGPEAFF.

The gene calls are TRBV2 and TRBJ1-6; 9 positions agree with TRBD1. Germline CDR1 is SNHLY and CDR2 is FYNNEI. V was clipped by 5 bases and J by 4 bases; unmatched bases: 3. CDR3 length: 15 amino acids. Here the CDR3 reads CASSRQGEYNSPLHF. In DNA, the CDR3 is TGTGCCAGCAGTCGACAGGGGGAATATAATTCACCCCTCCACTTT.

V and J are TRBV4-2 and TRBJ1-4, with 10 bases that match TRBD1. Germline CDR1 reads LGHNA; CDR2 reads YNFKEQ. V lost 5 bases, J lost 8 bases, and 5 bases stayed unmatched. CDR3 length equals 14 residues. CDR3 in amino acids: CASSTRDRGEKLFF. The CDR3 nucleotides are TGTGCCAGCAGCACCCGGGACAGGGGCGAAAAACTGTTTTTT.

The chain combines TRBV10-1 with TRBJ2-7, with TRBD2 identical over 7 bases. CDR3 length equals 13 residues. Trimming removed 4 bases from V and 3 bases from J; junction bases left unmatched: 3. Germline V CDR1 and CDR2: WNHNN, SYGVQD (reference sequence). This CDR3 reads CASSASGVYEQYF. The CDR3 DNA reads TGCGCCAGCAGTGCAAGCGGGGTCTACGAGCAGTACTTC.

The V call is TRBV20-1, the J call TRBJ2-7; tentatively, D is TRBD2 (5 bases). CDR1 DFQATT and CDR2 SNEGSKA come from the germline V gene (reference sequence). Trimming cost V 3 bases and J 5 bases, with 8 bases left between them. The CDR3 extends over 11 amino acids. CDR3 DNA sequence: TGCAGTGCTAGGGTGGAGGACGAGCAGTACTTC. It specifies CSARVEDEQYF.

J is TRBJ2-7 and V is TRBV4-2, with 8 bases aligning to TRBD1. Germline V lookup: CDR1 LGHNA, CDR2 YNFKEQ. The length of the CDR3 is 16 residues. Germline trimming cut 1 base from V and 9 bases from J; bases unmatched to any gene: 14. The CDR3 region has the DNA TGTGCCAGCAGCCAAGGGCGGCCAGGGGGCGTTTATGGGCAGTACTTC. This codes for CASSQGRPGGVYGQYF.

This clone was found a few times. The V call is TRBV2, the J call TRBJ1-6; D is ambiguous. Germline V gene data show CDR1 as SNHLY and CDR2 as FYNNEI. CDR3 length: 15 amino acids. Trimming took 6 bases from V and 3 from J, leaving 12 bases between them. The DNA for the CDR3 is TGTGCCAGCAGCGGGTCTGCCAACTATAATTCACCCCTCCACTTT. The encoded protein is CASSGSANYNSPLHF.

This clone has only a few counts. V usage is TRBV5-1 and J usage is TRBJ2-7; 7 bases are shared with TRBD1. CDR1 and CDR2 from the germline V gene are SGHRS and YFSETQ. Trimming cost V 2 bases and J 4 bases; bases outside gene matches: 15. The CDR3 is made up of 17 amino acids. CDR3 sequence reads: CASSFEGATGFGYEQYF. As DNA, the CDR3 is TGCGCCAGCAGCTTCGAGGGGGCCACAGGGTTTGGGTACGAGCAGTACTTC.

The genes are TRBV28 and TRBJ1-5; 7 bases are shared with TRBD1. Per the germline V gene, CDR1 is MDHEN and CDR2 is SYDVKM. This CDR3 is 15 amino acids long. V shed 3 bases and J 5 bases; nucleotides not matched to a gene: 7. CDR3 nucleotide sequence: TGTGCCAGCAGTTTTCTGTCCAGGGGGTATCAGCCCCAGCATTTT. As protein: CASSFLSRGYQPQHF.

The chain is built from TRBV2 and TRBJ2-5, with TRBD2 matching over 8 bases. The DNA end is more similar to TRBJ2-7, so the J call may be wrong. The germline gives CDR1 SNHLY, CDR2 FYNNEI. The CDR3 extends over 15 amino acids. Here the CDR3 DNA reads TGTGCCAGCAGTGGCCCGATCGCGGGGGGATACGAGCAGTACTTC. Protein product: CASSGPIAGGYEQYF.

The chain uses TRBV9 and TRBJ2-7; 7 bases fit TRBD1. CDR1 and CDR2 (germline): SGDLS, YYNGEE. Trimming took 4 bases from V and 5 from J; bases not matched to a gene: 9. The CDR3 loop spans 14 amino acids. The CDR3 is CASSLGTALDEQYF. The CDR3 nucleotides read TGTGCCAGCAGCCTAGGGACAGCATTGGACGAGCAGTACTTC.

There are a few counts of this clone. One junction end does not reproduce the germline sequence, and a read error may be involved. The rearrangement joins TRBV7-9 to TRBJ2-1; 8 nucleotides agree with TRBD2. Germline CDR1 SEHNR, CDR2 FQNEAQ (reference sequence). There are 15 residues in the CDR3. CDR3 sequence reads: CSSSLVGGGTNEQFF. DNA of the CDR3: TGTTCCAGCAGCTTAGTTGGCGGGGGGACTAATGAGCAGTTCTTC.

The table lists this clone with a few counts. The chain couples TRBV6-5 to TRBJ1-1, with D perhaps TRBD1 (6 bases). Germline CDR1 reads MNHEY; CDR2 reads SVGAGI. The CDR3 loop spans 14 amino acids. V dropped 2 bases and J dropped 5 bases, with 12 bases sitting between them. DNA of the CDR3: TGTGCCAGCAGTTACGCGGACAGAGAAACTGAAGCTTTCTTT. It is translated as CASSYADRETEAFF.

V and J are TRBV9 and TRBJ2-2; D not resolved. Trimming pared 1 base from V and 1 base from J, leaving 11 bases between. This CDR3 is 16 amino acids long. CDR1 is SGDLS, CDR2 YYNGEE, per germline. The CDR3 protein is CASSVMAGMNTGELFF. The CDR3 bases are TGTGCCAGCAGCGTAATGGCAGGAATGAACACCGGGGAGCTGTTTTTT. The whole variable domain, remainder taken from reference TRBV9 and TRBJ2-2, is DSGVTQTPKHLITATGQRVTLRCSPRSGDLSVYWYQQSLDQGLQFLIQYYNGEERAKGNILERFSAQQFPDLHSELNLSSLELGDSALYFCASSVMAGMNTGELFFGEGSRLTVL.

V is TRBV2 and J is TRBJ1-1, with D maybe TRBD1 (5 bases). This CDR3 is 11 amino acids long. Between the trimmed V and J ends, which lost 6 bases and 7 bases, there was a span of 9 bases. Looked up from germline, CDR1 is SNHLY and CDR2 is FYNNEI. CDR3 DNA: TGTGCCAGCAGCCCCGGGGGTGAAGCTTTCTTT. It is translated as CASSPGGEAFF.

This rearrangement joins TRBV19 to TRBJ1-6, with TRBD1 matching over 9 bases. Unmatched junction bases numbered 8, after V lost 3 bases and J lost 8 bases. CDR3 length: 16 residues. Germline assignment: CDR1 LNHDA and CDR2 SQIVND (reference sequence). The CDR3 loop reads CASSIGRTGADSPLHF. As DNA, the CDR3 is TGTGCCAGTAGTATCGGCAGGACAGGGGCGGATTCACCCCTCCACTTT. The full variable domain, with the rest looked up from reference TRBV19 and TRBJ1-6, is DGGITQSPKYLFRKEGQNVTLSCEQNLNHDAMYWYRQDPGQGLRLIYYSQIVNDFQKGDIAEGYSVSREKKESFPLTVTSAQKNPTAFYLCASSIGRTGADSPLHFGNGTRLTVT.

The rearrangement links TRBV6-5 to TRBJ2-2, with D perhaps TRBD2 (5 bases). Between the trimmed V and J ends, which lost 5 bases and 1 base, there was a span of 11 bases. Germline V gene data show CDR1 as MNHEY and CDR2 as SVGAGI. The CDR3 spans 15 residues. CDR3 protein: CASSPRRGNTGELFF. CDR3 nucleotide sequence: TGTGCCAGCAGTCCACGTCGGGGGAACACCGGGGAGCTGTTTTTT.

On this clone: Within the sample, other DNA sequences also encode this same CDR3. The chain has TRBV18 and TRBJ1-1; TRBD1 is a possible D gene (5 bases). This CDR3 contains 13 residues. Germline V gives CDR1 KGHSH, CDR2 LQKENI. Deletions cut 8 bases from V and 1 base from J, with 11 bases between. The CDR3 coding sequence is TGTGCCAGCCGGAGTACAGGGAACACTGAAGCTTTCTTT. It is translated as CASRSTGNTEAFF.